Below, 13 T cell receptor beta chains from the same sample are listed, as sequenced in a study of shared clonotypes between healthy human individuals. Measured with immunoSEQ multiplex PCR; TCRdb has only the in-frame clones, and not every one. The table includes 2 million to 2.5 million clones, approximately 96% detected once. Sequenced sample: naive CD4+ T cells sorted from blood. Stated subset: CD45RA+ positively selected. These receptors were obtained from a young man in good health.

The rearrangement uses TRBV29-1 and TRBJ2-2, with 10 bases lining up with TRBD1. The germline V gene has CDR1 SQVTM and CDR2 ANQGSEA. V dropped 4 bases and J dropped 3; count of bases not matched to a gene: 5. The CDR3 has 15 amino acids. CDR3 coding DNA: TGCAGCGTTGGACGGGACAGGGGATACACCGGGGAGCTGTTTTTT. Protein product: CSVGRDRGYTGELFF.

The rearrangement links TRBV5-1 to TRBJ1-6; maybe TRBD1 (6 bases). V shed 0 bases and J shed 6 bases, with 10 bases lying between them. The V gene's germline CDR1 is SGHRS and CDR2 YFSETQ. The CDR3 spans 15 residues. CDR3 DNA sequence: TGCGCCAGCAGCTTGGGGCAGGGGTTTAATTCACCCCTCCACTTT. It translates to CASSLGQGFNSPLHF.

This sequence joins TRBV5-4 and TRBJ2-3; D is ambiguous. The germline CDR1 and CDR2 sequences are SGHNT and YYREEE (reference sequence). The V and J ends lost 1 base and 3 bases respectively, with 3 bases between them. This CDR3 is 12 amino acids long. In nucleotides, the CDR3 is TGTGCCAGCAGCTTGAAAACAGATACGCAGTATTTT. Translating gives CASSLKTDTQYF.

Note on this clone: Other DNA sequences of this sample code for an identical CDR3. The rearrangement joins TRBV5-1 to TRBJ2-5; 9 positions match TRBD1. The J segment lost 4 bases and the V segment lost 1 base, leaving 2 bases of the junction unmatched. Germline V CDR1 and CDR2: SGHRS, YFSETQ. The length of the CDR3 is 14 residues. CDR3 in DNA: TGCGCCAGCAGCTTGCCGACAGGGGGAGAGACCCAGTACTTC. Translated, it gives CASSLPTGGETQYF.

This clone was counted once. This chain uses TRBV7-2 with TRBJ1-4, with a possible D match to TRBD1 (6 bases). Germline V CDR1 and CDR2: SGHTA, FQGNSA. The CDR3 covers 15 residues. Trimming removed 0 bases at V and 7 bases at J, with 12 bases between. CDR3 sequence (DNA): TGTGCCAGCAGCTTAGCGGGCAGGGGTGGTGAAAAACTGTTTTTT. This gives the protein CASSLAGRGGEKLFF.

The V and J genes are TRBV5-4 and TRBJ1-2; TRBD1 might be the D (5 bases). This CDR3 has 13 amino acids. V lost 1 base, J lost 6 bases, and 10 bases lay in between. CDR1 and CDR2 (germline): SGHNT, YYREEE (reference sequence). The chain's CDR3 is CASSLMGVDGYTF. In nucleotides, the CDR3 is TGTGCCAGCAGCTTGATGGGGGTGGATGGCTACACCTTC. Drawing the rest from reference TRBV5-4 and TRBJ1-2, the complete variable domain is ETGVTQSPTHLIKTRGQQVTLRCSSQSGHNTVSWYQQALGQGPQFIFQYYREEENGRGNFPPRFSGLQFPNYSSELNVNALELDDSALYLCASSLMGVDGYTFGSGTRLTVV.

The chain is built from TRBV29-1 and TRBJ2-6, with 8 nucleotides matching TRBD1. The CDR3 spans 16 residues. Losses at the gene ends were 7 bases for V and 0 bases for J; bases not matched to a gene: 8. The germline V gene has CDR1 SQVTM and CDR2 ANQGSEA. The CDR3 coding sequence is TGCAGCGCCGAGCAGGGGGCGGGCTCTGGGGCCAACGTCCTGACTTTC. Residues: CSAEQGAGSGANVLTF.

This chain uses TRBV4-1 with TRBJ2-1, with D possibly matching TRBD2 (5 bases). The CDR3 spans 16 residues. From germline, CDR1 is MGHRA and CDR2 YSYEKL. The V gene lost 3 bases and the J gene lost 3 bases, with 15 bases spanning the gap. CDR3 sequence reads: CASSHPRDGSYNEQFF. CDR3 coding DNA: TGCGCCAGCAGCCACCCTCGAGATGGGAGCTACAATGAGCAGTTCTTC.

This chain links TRBV28 with TRBJ1-3, with unresolved D. The CDR3 is 17 amino acids. The germline V gene has CDR1 MDHEN and CDR2 SYDVKM. Trimming cost V 6 bases and J 3 bases, with 21 bases left between them. The CDR3 region is CASSLAAAVRNGNTIYF. CDR3 nucleotide sequence: TGTGCCAGCAGCTTAGCGGCAGCGGTGCGGAATGGAAACACCATATATTTT.

The chain combines TRBV5-6 with TRBJ1-2; no clear D. Germline CDR1 SGHDT, CDR2 YYEEEE. V lost 6 bases to trimming and J lost 4 bases, with 16 bases between them. The CDR3 is 14 amino acids. CDR3 bases: TGTGCCAGCAATACTGGAGGCAGCTTCTATGGCTACACCTTC. Amino acids: CASNTGGSFYGYTF.

The genes are TRBV30 and TRBJ2-7; 7 bases fit TRBD1. Germline values: CDR1 GTSNPN, CDR2 SVGIG (reference sequence). The CDR3 contains 12 residues. The J segment lost 11 bases and the V segment lost 0 bases, leaving 7 bases of the junction unmatched. In DNA form, the CDR3 reads TGTGCCTGGAGTGTGGGAAGGGGGCCCAAGTACTTC. Encoded protein: CAWSVGRGPKYF.

The chain uses TRBV30 and TRBJ2-3; D is undetermined. The CDR3 loop spans 13 amino acids. V gave up 3 bases and J gave up 1 base, with 8 bases separating them. The germline V gene has CDR1 GTSNPN and CDR2 SVGIG (reference sequence). As DNA, the CDR3 is TGTGCCTGGAGGGGCAGTCGCACAGATACGCAGTATTTT. The encoded protein is CAWRGSRTDTQYF.

This chain uses TRBV28 with TRBJ2-3; no reliable D call. Trimming left V 7 bases short and J 2 bases short, with 7 bases between. The germline V gene encodes CDR1 MDHEN and CDR2 SYDVKM. The CDR3 sequence is 12 residues long. The CDR3 DNA reads TGTGCCAGCAACCCTAACACAGATACGCAGTATTTT. This codes for CASNPNTDTQYF. Together with reference TRBV28 and TRBJ2-3, the CDR3 gives the full variable domain: DVKVTQSSRYLVKRTGEKVFLECVQDMDHENMFWYRQDPGLGLRLIYFSYDVKMKEKGDIPEGYSVSREKKERFSLILESASTNQTSMYLCASNPNTDTQYFGPGTRLTVL.